This TCR beta chain was identified in a study of T-cell memory formation after mild COVID-19. In this sample, this clonotype turned up a few times. V lost 2 bases to trimming and J lost 6 bases; unmatched junction nucleotides: 6. Germline CDR1 and CDR2: MNHEY and SMNVEV (reference sequence). The CDR3 loop spans 14 amino acids. From the 5' RACE reads, TCRdb called clonotypes with MiXCR, one entry per CDR3 protein. This table has approximately 340,000 distinct CDR3 sequences, over 10% appearing once. The clonotype originates from a man in his late teens or twenties who had mild COVID-19 (a few samples of this study predate the infection). Cell type and time point are not known. The V call is TRBV27, the J call TRBJ1-2; TRBD1 agrees at 7 bases. Material for sequencing was PBMCs or a T cell subset sorted from them (not recorded which). CDR3: CASSLIGGADGYTF. In DNA form, the CDR3 reads TGTGCCAGCAGTTTAATAGGGGGCGCGGATGGCTACACCTTC.